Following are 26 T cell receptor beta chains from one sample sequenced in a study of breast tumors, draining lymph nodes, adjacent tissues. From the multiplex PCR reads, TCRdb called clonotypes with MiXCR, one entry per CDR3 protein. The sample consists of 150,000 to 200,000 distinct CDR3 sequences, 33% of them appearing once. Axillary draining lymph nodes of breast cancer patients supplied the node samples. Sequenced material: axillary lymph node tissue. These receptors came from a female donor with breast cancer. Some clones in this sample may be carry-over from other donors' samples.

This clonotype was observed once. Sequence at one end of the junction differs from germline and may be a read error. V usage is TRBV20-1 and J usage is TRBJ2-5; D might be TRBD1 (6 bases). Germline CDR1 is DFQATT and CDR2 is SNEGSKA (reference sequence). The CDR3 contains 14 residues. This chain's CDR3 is CNARGRGSRATQYF. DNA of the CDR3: TGCAATGCTAGGGGCAGGGGCTCACGGGCGACCCAGTACTTC.

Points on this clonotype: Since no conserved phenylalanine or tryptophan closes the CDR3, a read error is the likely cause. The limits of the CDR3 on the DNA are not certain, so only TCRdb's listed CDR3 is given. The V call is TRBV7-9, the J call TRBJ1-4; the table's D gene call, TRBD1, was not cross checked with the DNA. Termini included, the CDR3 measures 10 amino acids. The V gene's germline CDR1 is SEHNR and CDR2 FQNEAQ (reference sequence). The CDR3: CASSLGNRGS.

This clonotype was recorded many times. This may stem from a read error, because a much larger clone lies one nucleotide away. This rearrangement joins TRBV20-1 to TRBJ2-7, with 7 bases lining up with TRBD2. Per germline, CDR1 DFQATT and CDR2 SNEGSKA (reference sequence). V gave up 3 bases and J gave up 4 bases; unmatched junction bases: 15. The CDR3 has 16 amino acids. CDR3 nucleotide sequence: TGCAGTGCTAGGGGCATTACGCTAGCGGCGGATTACGAGCAGTACTTC. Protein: CSARGITLAADYEQYF.

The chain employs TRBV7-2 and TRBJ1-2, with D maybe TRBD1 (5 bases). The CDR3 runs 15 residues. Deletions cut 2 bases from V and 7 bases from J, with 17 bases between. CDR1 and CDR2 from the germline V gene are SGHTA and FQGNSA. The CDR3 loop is CASSLIRGGVSGYTF. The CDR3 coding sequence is TGTGCCAGCAGCTTAATTAGGGGAGGCGTCTCTGGCTACACCTTC.

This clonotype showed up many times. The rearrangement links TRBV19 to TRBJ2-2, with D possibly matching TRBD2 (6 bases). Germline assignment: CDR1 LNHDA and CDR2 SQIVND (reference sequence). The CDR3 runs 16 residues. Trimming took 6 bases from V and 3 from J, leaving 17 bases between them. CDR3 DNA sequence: TGTGCCAGTAGCCCACGGGGGAAGGTCGACACCGGGGAGCTGTTTTTT. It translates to CASSPRGKVDTGELFF.

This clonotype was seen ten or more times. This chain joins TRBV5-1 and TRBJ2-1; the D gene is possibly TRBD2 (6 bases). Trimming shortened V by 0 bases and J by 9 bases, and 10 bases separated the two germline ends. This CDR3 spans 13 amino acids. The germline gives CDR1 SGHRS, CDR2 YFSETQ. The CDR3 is CASSLAASAEQFF. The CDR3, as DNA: TGCGCCAGCAGCTTGGCGGCTAGCGCTGAGCAGTTCTTC.

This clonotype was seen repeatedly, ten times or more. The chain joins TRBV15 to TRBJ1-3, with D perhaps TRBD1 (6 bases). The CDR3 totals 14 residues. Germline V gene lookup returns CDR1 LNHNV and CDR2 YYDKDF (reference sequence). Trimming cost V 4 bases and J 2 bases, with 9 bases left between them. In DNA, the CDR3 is TGTGCCACCAGCATTCGACAGGCTGGAAACACCATATATTTT. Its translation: CATSIRQAGNTIYF.

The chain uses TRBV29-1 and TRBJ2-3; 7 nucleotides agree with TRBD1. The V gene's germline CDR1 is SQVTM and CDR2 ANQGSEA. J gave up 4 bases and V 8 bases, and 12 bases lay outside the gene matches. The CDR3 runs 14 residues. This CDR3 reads CSLRDRAQPDTQYF. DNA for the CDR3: TGCAGCCTACGGGACAGAGCTCAACCAGATACGCAGTATTTT.

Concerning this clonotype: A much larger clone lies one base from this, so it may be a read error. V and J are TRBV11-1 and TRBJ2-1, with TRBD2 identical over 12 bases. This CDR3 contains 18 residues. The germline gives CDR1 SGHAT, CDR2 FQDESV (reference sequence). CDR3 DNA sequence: TGTGCCAGCGGCTTTAAAAGAGGACTAGCGGGACCCTACAATGAGCAGTTCTTC. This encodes CASGFKRGLAGPYNEQFF.

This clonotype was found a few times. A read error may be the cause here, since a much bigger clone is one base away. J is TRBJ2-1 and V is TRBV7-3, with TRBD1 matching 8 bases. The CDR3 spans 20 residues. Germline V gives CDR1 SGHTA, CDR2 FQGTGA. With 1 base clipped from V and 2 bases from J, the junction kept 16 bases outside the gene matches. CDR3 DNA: TGTGCCAGCAGCTTAAAACTCTCGGACAGGGCCTTCGGGGCCTACAATGAGCAGTTCTTC. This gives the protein CASSLKLSDRAFGAYNEQFF.

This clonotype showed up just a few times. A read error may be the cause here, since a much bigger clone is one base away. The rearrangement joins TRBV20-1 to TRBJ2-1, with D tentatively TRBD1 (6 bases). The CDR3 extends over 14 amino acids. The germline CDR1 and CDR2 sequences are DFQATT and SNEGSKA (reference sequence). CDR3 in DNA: TGCAGTGCTCTTAGGGGGAGCTCCTACACTGAGCAGTTCTTC. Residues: CSALRGSSYTEQFF.

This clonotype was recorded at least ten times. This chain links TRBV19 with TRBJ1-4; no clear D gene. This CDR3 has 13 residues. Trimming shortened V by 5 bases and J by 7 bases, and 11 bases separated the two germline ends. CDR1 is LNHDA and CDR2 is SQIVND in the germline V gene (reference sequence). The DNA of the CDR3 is TGTGCCAGTAGTCCCTGGGGTGGTGAAAAACTGTTTTTT. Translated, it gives CASSPWGGEKLFF.

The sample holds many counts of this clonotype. The CDR3, as DNA: TGCGCCAGCAGCCCAGGACTAGCGGGAGTAAAAGATACGCAGTATTTT. Its protein product is CASSPGLAGVKDTQYF. The chain recombines TRBV5-1 with TRBJ2-3, with 13 bases lining up with TRBD2. Per germline, CDR1 SGHRS and CDR2 YFSETQ. The CDR3 loop spans 16 amino acids. The trim removed 4 bases at V and 5 bases at J, leaving 7 bases unmatched.

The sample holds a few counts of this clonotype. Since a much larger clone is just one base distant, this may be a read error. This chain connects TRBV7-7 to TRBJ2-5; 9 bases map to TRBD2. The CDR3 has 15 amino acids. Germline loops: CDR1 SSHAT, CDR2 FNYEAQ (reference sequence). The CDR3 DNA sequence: TGTGCTAGCAGCTTAGGAGACGGGGCGGGGGGGACCCAGCACTTC. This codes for CASSLGDGAGGTQHF.

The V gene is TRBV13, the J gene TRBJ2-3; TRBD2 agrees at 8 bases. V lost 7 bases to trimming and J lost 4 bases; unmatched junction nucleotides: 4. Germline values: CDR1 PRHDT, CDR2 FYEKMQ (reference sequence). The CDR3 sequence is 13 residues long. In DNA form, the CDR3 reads TGTGCCAGCACCTCCGGGGGGGCAGATACGCAGTATTTT. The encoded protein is CASTSGGADTQYF.

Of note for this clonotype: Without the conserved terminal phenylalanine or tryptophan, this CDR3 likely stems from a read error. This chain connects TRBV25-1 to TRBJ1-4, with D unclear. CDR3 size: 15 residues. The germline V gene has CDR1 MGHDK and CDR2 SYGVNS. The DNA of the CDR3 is TGTGCCAGCAGCGAATATAGGGCGGGGAATGAAAAACTGTTTTCT. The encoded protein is CASSEYRAGNEKLFS.

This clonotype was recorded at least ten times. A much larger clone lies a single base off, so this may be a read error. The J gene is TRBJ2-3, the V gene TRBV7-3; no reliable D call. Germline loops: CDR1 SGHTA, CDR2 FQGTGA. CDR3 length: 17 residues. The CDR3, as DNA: TGTGCCAGCAGCTCGCGCCGCTTAGATAGGGTGGCAGATCCGCAGTATTTT. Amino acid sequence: CASSSRRLDRVADPQYF.

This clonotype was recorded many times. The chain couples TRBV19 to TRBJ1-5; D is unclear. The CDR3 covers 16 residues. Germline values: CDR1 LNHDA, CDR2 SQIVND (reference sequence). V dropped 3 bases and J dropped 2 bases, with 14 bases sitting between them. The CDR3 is CASSIRPGLGNQPQHF. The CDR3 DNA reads TGTGCCAGTAGTATCCGGCCGGGGTTGGGCAATCAGCCCCAGCATTTT.

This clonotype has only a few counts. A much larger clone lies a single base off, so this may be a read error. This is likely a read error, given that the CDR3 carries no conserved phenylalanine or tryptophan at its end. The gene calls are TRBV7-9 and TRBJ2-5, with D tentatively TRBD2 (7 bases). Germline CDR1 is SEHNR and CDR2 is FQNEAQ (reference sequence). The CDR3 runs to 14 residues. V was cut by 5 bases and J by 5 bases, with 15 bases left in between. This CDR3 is CASSPPGGLETQYL. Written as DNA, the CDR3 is TGTGCCAGCAGCCCCCCGGGGGGCTTGGAGACCCAGTACCTC.

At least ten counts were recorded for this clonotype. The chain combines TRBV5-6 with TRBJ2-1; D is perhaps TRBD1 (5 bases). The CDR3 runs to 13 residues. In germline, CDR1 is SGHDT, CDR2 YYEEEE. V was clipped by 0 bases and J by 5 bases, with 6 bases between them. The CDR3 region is CASSLVGDNEQFF. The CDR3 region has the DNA TGTGCCAGCAGCTTGGTAGGGGACAATGAGCAGTTCTTC.

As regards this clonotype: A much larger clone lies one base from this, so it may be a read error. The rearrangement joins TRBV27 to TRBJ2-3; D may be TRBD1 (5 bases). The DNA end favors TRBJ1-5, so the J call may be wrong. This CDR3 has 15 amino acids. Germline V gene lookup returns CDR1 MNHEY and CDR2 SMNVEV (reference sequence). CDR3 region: CASSFWGGSTDTQHF. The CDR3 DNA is TGTGCCAGCAGTTTTTGGGGGGGGAGCACAGATACGCAGCATTTT.

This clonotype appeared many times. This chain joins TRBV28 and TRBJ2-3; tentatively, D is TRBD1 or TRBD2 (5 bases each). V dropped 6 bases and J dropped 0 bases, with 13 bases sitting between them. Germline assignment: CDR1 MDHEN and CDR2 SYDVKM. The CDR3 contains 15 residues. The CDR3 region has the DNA TGTGCCAGCAGGACACCGGGACCCAGCACAGATACGCAGTATTTT. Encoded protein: CASRTPGPSTDTQYF. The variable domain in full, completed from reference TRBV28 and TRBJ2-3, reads DVKVTQSSRYLVKRTGEKVFLECVQDMDHENMFWYRQDPGLGLRLIYFSYDVKMKEKGDIPEGYSVSREKKERFSLILESASTNQTSMYLCASRTPGPSTDTQYFGPGTRLTVL.

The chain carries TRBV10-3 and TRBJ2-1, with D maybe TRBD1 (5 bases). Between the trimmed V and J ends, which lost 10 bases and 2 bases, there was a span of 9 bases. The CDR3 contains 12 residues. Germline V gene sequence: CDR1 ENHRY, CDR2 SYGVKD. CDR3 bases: TGTGCCACCGGCAGGGCCTACAATGAGCAGTTCTTC. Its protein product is CATGRAYNEQFF.

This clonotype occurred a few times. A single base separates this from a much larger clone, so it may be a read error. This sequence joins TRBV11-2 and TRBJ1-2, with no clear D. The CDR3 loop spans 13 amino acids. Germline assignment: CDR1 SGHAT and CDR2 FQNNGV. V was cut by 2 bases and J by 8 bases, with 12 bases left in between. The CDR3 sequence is CASSLYSLAGYTF. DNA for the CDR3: TGTGCCAGCAGCTTATACTCCCTCGCAGGCTACACCTTC.

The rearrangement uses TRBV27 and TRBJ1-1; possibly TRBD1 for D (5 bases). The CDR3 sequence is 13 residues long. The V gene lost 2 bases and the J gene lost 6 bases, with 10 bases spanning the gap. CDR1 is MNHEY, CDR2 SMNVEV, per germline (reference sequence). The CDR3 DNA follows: TGTGCCAGCAGTTTAGGGGGAGGTTCTGAAGCTTTCTTT. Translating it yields CASSLGGGSEAFF.

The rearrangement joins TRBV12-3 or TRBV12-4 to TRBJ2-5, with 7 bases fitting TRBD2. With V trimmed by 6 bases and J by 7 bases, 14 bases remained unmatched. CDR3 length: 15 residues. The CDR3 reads CASRSRTSFWGTQYF. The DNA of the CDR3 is TGTGCCAGCAGAAGCCGGACTAGTTTTTGGGGGACCCAGTACTTC.